The source of this TCR beta chain is a study of CD8+ T cells in alopecia areata. Findings and limits, study-wide: Scalp samples also yield sequences of resident alphabeta T cells from normal skin. Many expanded lesional clones persisted in scalp and blood during tofacitinib treatment. Tofacitinib significantly brought down scalp clonality and expanded CD8+ clones among top 100.

This clone has a handful of counts. The antigen remains undetermined. The V end lost 2 bases, the J end lost 9 bases, and 10 bases lay between the germline ends. Germline values: CDR1 ENHRY, CDR2 SYGVKD. The CDR3 totals 12 residues. RNA was isolated and reverse transcribed to cDNA, the sequencing template. Sequencing was performed with immunoSEQ multiplex PCR; in TCRdb, only in-frame clones are kept and a portion is missing. The sample lists about 160,000 clones, approximately 65% occurring once. The treatment here: oral pan-JAK inhibitor, 5-10 mg twice daily. The source was CD4+ T cells sorted from blood, collected at week 4, from a patient treated with tofacitinib. This TCR was sampled from a human donor with alopecia areata. The chain links TRBV10-3 to TRBJ1-1; D not certain. In DNA form, the CDR3 reads TGTGCCATCAGTGAGGGTCAGGAGAAAGCTTTCTTT. Protein: CAISEGQEKAFF.